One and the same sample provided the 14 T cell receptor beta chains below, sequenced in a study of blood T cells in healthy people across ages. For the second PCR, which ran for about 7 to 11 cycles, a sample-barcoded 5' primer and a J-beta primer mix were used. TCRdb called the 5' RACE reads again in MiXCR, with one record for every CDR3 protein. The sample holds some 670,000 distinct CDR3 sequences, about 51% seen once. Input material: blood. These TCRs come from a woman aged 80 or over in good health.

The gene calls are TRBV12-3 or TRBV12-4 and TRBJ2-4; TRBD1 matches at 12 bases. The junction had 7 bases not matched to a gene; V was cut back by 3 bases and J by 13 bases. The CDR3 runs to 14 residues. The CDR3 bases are TGTGCCAGCAGTTTTCCGGGACAGGGGGCTGAGCAGTACTTC. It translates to CASSFPGQGAEQYF.

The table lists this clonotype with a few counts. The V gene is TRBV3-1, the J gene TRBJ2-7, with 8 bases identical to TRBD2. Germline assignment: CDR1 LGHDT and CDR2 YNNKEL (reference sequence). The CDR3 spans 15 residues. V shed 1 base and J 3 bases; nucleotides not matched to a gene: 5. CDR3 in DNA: TGTGCCAGCAGCCAAGGGAAAGCGGGAGTCTACGAGCAGTACTTC. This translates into CASSQGKAGVYEQYF.

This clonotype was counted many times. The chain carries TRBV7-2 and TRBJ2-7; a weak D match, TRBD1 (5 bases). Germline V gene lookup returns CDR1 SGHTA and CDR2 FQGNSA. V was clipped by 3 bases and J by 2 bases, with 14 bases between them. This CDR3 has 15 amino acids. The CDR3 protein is CASSLYNSGPYEQYF. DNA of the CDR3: TGTGCCAGCAGCTTGTATAATTCAGGGCCCTACGAGCAGTACTTC.

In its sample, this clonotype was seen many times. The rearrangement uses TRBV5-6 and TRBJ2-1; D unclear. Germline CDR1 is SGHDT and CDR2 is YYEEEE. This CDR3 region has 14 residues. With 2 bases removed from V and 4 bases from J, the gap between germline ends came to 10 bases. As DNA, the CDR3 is TGTGCCAGCAGCTTTGTTGACACTTACAATGAGCAGTTCTTC. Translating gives CASSFVDTYNEQFF.

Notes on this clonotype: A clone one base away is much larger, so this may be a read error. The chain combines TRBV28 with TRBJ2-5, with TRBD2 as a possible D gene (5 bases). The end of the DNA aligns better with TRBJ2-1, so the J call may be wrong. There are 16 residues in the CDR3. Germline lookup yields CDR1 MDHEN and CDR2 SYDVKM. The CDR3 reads CASSSVGGLAQETQFF. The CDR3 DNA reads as TGTGCCAGCAGTTCCGTAGGAGGCCTCGCACAAGAGACCCAGTTCTTC.

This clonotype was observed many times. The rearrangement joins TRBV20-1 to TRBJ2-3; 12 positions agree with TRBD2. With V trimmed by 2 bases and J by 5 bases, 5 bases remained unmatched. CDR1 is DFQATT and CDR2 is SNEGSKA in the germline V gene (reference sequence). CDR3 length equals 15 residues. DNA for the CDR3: TGCAGTGCTAGACGGACTAGCGGGGTCGTAGATACGCAGTATTTT. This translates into CSARRTSGVVDTQYF.

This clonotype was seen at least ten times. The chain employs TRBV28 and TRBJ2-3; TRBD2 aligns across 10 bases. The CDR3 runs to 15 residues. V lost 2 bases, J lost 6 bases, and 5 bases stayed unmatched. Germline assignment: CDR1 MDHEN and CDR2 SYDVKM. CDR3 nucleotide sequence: TGTGCCAGCAGTTTACAGCGGGGGGGAGGGGATACGCAGTATTTT. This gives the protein CASSLQRGGGDTQYF.

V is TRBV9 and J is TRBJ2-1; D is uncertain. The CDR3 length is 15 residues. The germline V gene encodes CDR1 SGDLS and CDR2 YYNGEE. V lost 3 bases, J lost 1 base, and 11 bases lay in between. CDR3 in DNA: TGTGCCAGCAGCGCCCCTCCCTCATCCTACAATGAGCAGTTCTTC. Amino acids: CASSAPPSSYNEQFF.

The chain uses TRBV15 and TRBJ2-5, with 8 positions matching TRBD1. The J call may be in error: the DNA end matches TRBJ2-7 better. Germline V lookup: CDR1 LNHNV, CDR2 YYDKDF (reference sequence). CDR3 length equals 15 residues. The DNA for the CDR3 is TGTGCCACCAGCAGGACCAGGGGGCCCTCCTACGAGCAGTACTTC. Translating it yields CATSRTRGPSYEQYF.

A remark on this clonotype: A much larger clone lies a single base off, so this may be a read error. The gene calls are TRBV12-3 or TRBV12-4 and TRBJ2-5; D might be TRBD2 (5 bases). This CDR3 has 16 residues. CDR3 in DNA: TGTGCCGGCAGTTCTGACTATGGACGGATCCAAGAGACCCAGTACTTC. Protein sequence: CAGSSDYGRIQETQYF.

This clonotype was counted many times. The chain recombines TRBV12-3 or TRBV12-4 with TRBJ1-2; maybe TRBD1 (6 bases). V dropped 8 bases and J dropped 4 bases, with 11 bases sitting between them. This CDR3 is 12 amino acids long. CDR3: CASSPGAYGYTF. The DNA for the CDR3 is TGTGCCAGCTCACCGGGGGCCTATGGCTACACCTTC.

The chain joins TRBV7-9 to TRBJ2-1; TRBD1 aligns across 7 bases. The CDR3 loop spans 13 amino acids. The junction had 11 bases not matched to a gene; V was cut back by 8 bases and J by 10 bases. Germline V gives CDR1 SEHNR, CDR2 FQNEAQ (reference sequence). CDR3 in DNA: TGTGCCAGCCGGAGACAGGGTAGGCGGGAGCAGTTCTTC. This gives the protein CASRRQGRREQFF.

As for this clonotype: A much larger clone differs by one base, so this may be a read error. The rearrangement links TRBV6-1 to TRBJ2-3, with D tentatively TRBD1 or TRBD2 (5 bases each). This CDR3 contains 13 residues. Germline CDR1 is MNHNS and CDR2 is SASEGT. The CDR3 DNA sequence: TGTGCCCGCAGAGGGGTACGCCCAGATACGCAGTATTTT. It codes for CARRGVRPDTQYF.

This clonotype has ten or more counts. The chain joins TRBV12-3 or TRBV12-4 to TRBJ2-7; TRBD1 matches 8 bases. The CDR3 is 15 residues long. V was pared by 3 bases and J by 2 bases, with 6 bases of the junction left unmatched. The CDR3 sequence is CASSFRTGWPYEQYF. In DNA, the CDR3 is TGTGCCAGCAGTTTCAGGACAGGGTGGCCCTACGAGCAGTACTTC.